A single sample gave rise to the 29 T cell receptor beta chains below, sequenced in a study of blood T cell repertoires in COVID-19. Libraries were prepared by immunoSEQ multiplex PCR; TCRdb keeps only in-frame clonotypes and omits some of them. Among under 200,000 clones listed, 60% to 85% were seen once. What was sequenced was peripheral blood. These receptors all come from a woman aged 60-75 years with COVID-19, enrolled during active disease.

V is TRBV20-1 and J is TRBJ1-1; D gene ambiguous. CDR1 and CDR2 from the germline V gene are DFQATT and SNEGSKA (reference sequence). V was shortened by 6 bases and J by 1 base, with 6 bases between the two germline ends. There are 11 residues in the CDR3. This CDR3 reads CSAAGNTEAFF. CDR3 in DNA: TGCAGTGCCGCCGGGAACACTGAAGCTTTCTTT.

This clone was observed a handful of times. The chain uses TRBV28 and TRBJ1-6; 9 nucleotides agree with TRBD1. The junction had 5 bases not matched to a gene; V was cut back by 5 bases and J by 3 bases. Germline CDR1 is MDHEN and CDR2 is SYDVKM. This CDR3 is built from 16 residues. The CDR3 loop reads CASSPGQGGYNSPLHF. CDR3 in DNA: TGTGCCAGCAGTCCGGGACAGGGCGGCTATAATTCACCCCTCCACTTT.

The chain employs TRBV6-2 or TRBV6-3 and TRBJ2-7; unclear D gene. With 0 bases removed from V and 1 base from J, the gap between germline ends came to 16 bases. The CDR3 is 17 residues long. Germline V gene lookup returns CDR1 MNHEY and CDR2 SVGEGT. CDR3 region: CASSYSVSSVLSYEQYF. The CDR3 DNA reads as TGTGCCAGCAGTTACTCCGTCTCGTCGGTATTGTCCTACGAGCAGTACTTC.

The chain combines TRBV19 with TRBJ2-2, with TRBD1 matching 7 bases. The CDR3 loop spans 17 amino acids. With 7 bases clipped from V and 3 bases from J, the junction kept 14 bases outside the gene matches. Per the germline V gene, CDR1 is LNHDA and CDR2 is SQIVND (reference sequence). The CDR3 loop reads CASMPNLDRSYTGELFF. DNA for the CDR3: TGTGCCAGTATGCCCAATCTGGACAGGTCGTACACCGGGGAGCTGTTTTTT.

This rearrangement joins TRBV6-6 to TRBJ2-7; D is unresolved. The ends were cut back, 5 bases at V and 3 bases at J, with 11 bases in the middle. Germline V gene lookup returns CDR1 MNHNY and CDR2 SVGAGI (reference sequence). The CDR3 runs to 13 residues. CDR3 amino acids: CASSAGRYYEQYV. The CDR3 DNA is TGTGCCAGCAGTGCCGGTCGTTACTACGAGCAGTACGTC.

V usage is TRBV6-4 and J usage is TRBJ2-1; TRBD2 matches 9 bases. Losses at the gene ends were 4 bases for V and 9 bases for J; bases not matched to a gene: 13. The length of the CDR3 is 16 residues. Germline V gene lookup returns CDR1 MRHNA and CDR2 SNTAGT. The CDR3 coding sequence is TGTGCCAGCAGTGTAGCCGGCGGGAGGGGATTTGGTGAGCAGTTCTTC. Amino acids: CASSVAGGRGFGEQFF.

The rearrangement links TRBV14 to TRBJ2-5; tentative D call: TRBD1 (6 bases). The CDR3 totals 19 residues. Per germline, CDR1 SGHDN and CDR2 FVKESK. Trimming left V 6 bases short and J 4 bases short, with 30 bases between. Written as DNA, the CDR3 is TGTGCCAGCAGTCGAAGGTACAGGGTCTCCAACCTCGACCCAGAGACCCAGTACTTC. This translates into CASSRRYRVSNLDPETQYF.

The chain is built from TRBV29-1 and TRBJ2-7; 7 bases agree with TRBD2. The CDR3 runs to 14 residues. V was pared by 4 bases and J by 5 bases, with 11 bases of the junction left unmatched. CDR1 SQVTM and CDR2 ANQGSEA come from the germline V gene. CDR3: CSVGVGAGVNEQYF. CDR3 coding DNA: TGCAGCGTTGGTGTAGGGGCGGGAGTGAACGAGCAGTACTTC.

The rearrangement uses TRBV6-6 and TRBJ2-3, with D tentatively TRBD1 (6 bases). Germline V gives CDR1 MNHNY, CDR2 SVGAGI (reference sequence). V was clipped by 6 bases and J by 1 base, with 11 bases between them. The CDR3 consists of 14 residues. The CDR3 reads CASRGAGGTDTQYF. CDR3 in DNA: TGTGCCAGCAGAGGGGCAGGGGGCACAGATACGCAGTATTTT.

This chain connects TRBV5-5 to TRBJ2-7, with 7 nucleotides matching TRBD1. J was trimmed by 9 bases and V by 3 bases; bases with no gene match: 12. This CDR3 is built from 14 residues. Germline lookup yields CDR1 SGHKS and CDR2 YYEKEE (reference sequence). The CDR3 DNA reads TGTGCCAGCAGCTGGGGGACAGAGAACGGCGGGCAGTACTTC. Protein: CASSWGTENGGQYF.

The chain employs TRBV9 and TRBJ1-2, with D tentatively TRBD1 (5 bases). Trimming took off 3 bases at V and 2 bases at J, with 11 bases between the two ends. The CDR3 spans 14 residues. Per germline, CDR1 SGDLS and CDR2 YYNGEE. This CDR3 reads CASSESDTNYGYTF. In DNA form, the CDR3 reads TGTGCCAGCAGCGAATCGGACACGAACTATGGCTACACCTTC. The full variable domain, with the rest looked up from reference TRBV9 and TRBJ1-2, is DSGVTQTPKHLITATGQRVTLRCSPRSGDLSVYWYQQSLDQGLQFLIQYYNGEERAKGNILERFSAQQFPDLHSELNLSSLELGDSALYFCASSESDTNYGYTFGSGTRLTVV.

The rearrangement uses TRBV7-2 and TRBJ2-7; a weak D match, TRBD1 (5 bases). Trimming cost V 5 bases and J 3 bases, with 11 bases left between them. The CDR3 length is 13 residues. CDR1 is SGHTA and CDR2 is FQGNSA in the germline V gene. CDR3 amino acids: CASSRGHFYEQYV. CDR3 nucleotides: TGTGCCAGCAGCCGCGGACATTTCTACGAGCAGTACGTC.

The gene calls are TRBV28 and TRBJ1-1; TRBD1 agrees at 7 bases. CDR3 length: 14 residues. Germline lookup yields CDR1 MDHEN and CDR2 SYDVKM. Unmatched junction bases numbered 4, after V lost 5 bases and J lost 1 base. CDR3 DNA sequence: TGTGCCAGCAGTCCGGGACAGACGAACACTGAAGCTTTCTTT. It codes for CASSPGQTNTEAFF.

V is TRBV28 and J is TRBJ1-6; perhaps TRBD1 as D (5 bases). With 6 bases removed from V and 9 bases from J, the gap between germline ends came to 15 bases. Per the germline V gene, CDR1 is MDHEN and CDR2 is SYDVKM. The CDR3 runs 14 residues. In DNA form, the CDR3 reads TGTGCCAGCAGGGTTCAGGGCTCGGGTTCACCCCTCCACTTT. Translating gives CASRVQGSGSPLHF.

J is TRBJ2-5 and V is TRBV13; possible D gene TRBD2, 6 bases. V shed 3 bases and J shed 5 bases, with 10 bases lying between them. The germline V gene encodes CDR1 PRHDT and CDR2 FYEKMQ (reference sequence). The CDR3 has 13 amino acids. As DNA, the CDR3 is TGTGCCAGCAGCTTCGGGGGAGCGGAGACCCAGTACTTC. Its translation: CASSFGGAETQYF.

Written as DNA, the CDR3 is TGTGCCAGCAGCCTAAGCGCAACTAATGAAAAACTGTTTTTT. Protein: CASSLSATNEKLFF. The rearrangement joins TRBV4-2 to TRBJ1-4; no firm D call. Trimming stripped 4 bases from V and 0 bases from J, with 6 bases between. Looked up from germline, CDR1 is LGHNA and CDR2 is YNFKEQ. The CDR3 runs to 14 residues.

The V and J genes are TRBV3-1 (or the pseudogene TRBV3-2) and TRBJ2-3, with TRBD2 identical over 11 bases. This CDR3 comprises 16 residues. The V and J ends lost 2 bases and 2 bases, in that order; junction bases with no gene match: 3. CDR1 and CDR2 (germline): LGHDT, YNNKEL (reference sequence). CDR3 residues: CASSQSSGGVTDTQYF. The CDR3 DNA is TGTGCCAGCAGCCAAAGTAGCGGGGGGGTCACAGATACGCAGTATTTT.

V usage is TRBV4-3 and J usage is TRBJ2-3, with 10 bases aligning to TRBD2. J gave up 0 bases and V 2 bases, and 11 bases lay outside the gene matches. There are 19 residues in the CDR3. Germline lookup yields CDR1 LGHNA and CDR2 YSLEER. In DNA, the CDR3 is TGCGCCAGCAGCCAATCACGGACTAGCGGATTCACTAGCACAGATACGCAGTATTTT. It yields the protein CASSQSRTSGFTSTDTQYF.

The CDR3 nucleotides read TGTGCCAGCAGTCAGACAGGGCCCTACGAGCAGTACTTC. Amino acids: CASSQTGPYEQYF. The chain recombines TRBV12-3 or TRBV12-4 with TRBJ2-7; 7 bases match TRBD1. This CDR3 is 13 amino acids long. Trimming took 5 bases from V and 2 from J; bases not matched to a gene: 3.

This sequence joins TRBV7-3 and TRBJ1-5; maybe TRBD1 (5 bases). The CDR3 is 15 amino acids. Deletions cut 5 bases from V and 0 bases from J, with 11 bases between. Germline CDR1 is SGHTA and CDR2 is FQGTGA. The CDR3 sequence is CASSPGDGSNQPQHF. The CDR3 nucleotides are TGTGCCAGCAGCCCGGGGGACGGTAGCAATCAGCCCCAGCATTTT.

This chain connects TRBV19 to TRBJ2-1, with 7 nucleotides matching TRBD2. With V trimmed by 7 bases and J by 4 bases, 7 bases remained unmatched. The V gene's germline CDR1 is LNHDA and CDR2 SQIVND (reference sequence). The CDR3 is 14 amino acids. The CDR3 loop is CASMGAGLYNEQFF. The CDR3 nucleotides are TGTGCCAGTATGGGAGCGGGGTTATACAATGAGCAGTTCTTC.

J is TRBJ1-3 and V is TRBV9; weak D call: TRBD1 (5 bases). The V and J ends lost 0 bases and 0 bases respectively, with 13 bases between them. Per the germline V gene, CDR1 is SGDLS and CDR2 is YYNGEE. This CDR3 has 17 residues. The CDR3 spells CASSVDPGQSSGNTIYF. The CDR3 DNA sequence: TGTGCCAGCAGCGTAGACCCAGGGCAAAGCTCTGGAAACACCATATATTTT.

This clone was seen at least ten times. This chain uses TRBV4-1 with TRBJ1-1; D unresolved. The CDR3 runs to 12 residues. Trimming took 6 bases from V and 7 from J, leaving 12 bases between them. Germline CDR1 is MGHRA and CDR2 is YSYEKL. The DNA for the CDR3 is TGCGCCAGCAGTCCAATGGGAGGTGAAGCTTTCTTT. This translates into CASSPMGGEAFF.

The CDR3 spells CASSPGKGEKVAQYF. The CDR3 nucleotides read TGTGCCAGCAGCCCGGGGAAGGGAGAGAAGGTGGCCCAGTACTTC. The rearrangement links TRBV2 to TRBJ2-5, with D possibly TRBD2 on 5 matching bases. The CDR3 contains 15 residues. Between the trimmed V and J ends, which lost 6 bases and 9 bases, there was a span of 23 bases. The germline CDR1 and CDR2 sequences are SNHLY and FYNNEI.

This chain links TRBV6-2 or TRBV6-3 with TRBJ2-3; TRBD2 is a possible D gene (5 bases). From germline, CDR1 is MNHEY and CDR2 SVGEGT. The CDR3 runs to 13 residues. The germline V and J ends were trimmed by 1 base and 4 bases, with 6 bases remaining between them. The CDR3 bases are TGTGCCAGCAGTTACTGGGAGCCAGATACGCAGTATTTT. Protein sequence: CASSYWEPDTQYF.

The chain recombines TRBV7-2 with TRBJ2-7; 9 bases are a match to TRBD1. CDR3 length: 14 residues. The germline V gene encodes CDR1 SGHTA and CDR2 FQGNSA. The trim removed 5 bases at V and 1 base at J, leaving 3 bases unmatched. The CDR3 region has the DNA TGTGCCAGCAGCCCGGACAGGGGTTCCTACGAGCAGTACTTC. Protein: CASSPDRGSYEQYF.

The gene calls are TRBV13 and TRBJ2-7, with 12 bases lining up with TRBD2. Unmatched junction bases numbered 5, after V lost 3 bases and J lost 2 bases. Germline assignment: CDR1 PRHDT and CDR2 FYEKMQ (reference sequence). This CDR3 is 16 amino acids long. DNA of the CDR3: TGTGCCAGCAGCTTCAGGACTAGCGGGACAACCTACGAGCAGTACTTC. Protein: CASSFRTSGTTYEQYF.

V is TRBV28 and J is TRBJ1-6; 10 bases map to TRBD1. CDR1 MDHEN and CDR2 SYDVKM come from the germline V gene. After removal of 4 bases from V and 7 bases from J, the junction contained 7 bases not matched to a gene. The CDR3 covers 16 residues. This chain's CDR3 is CASSYLTGQGNSPLHF. DNA for the CDR3: TGTGCCAGCAGTTATCTAACGGGACAGGGGAATTCACCCCTCCACTTT.

This clone is a singleton in its sample. This sequence joins TRBV28 and TRBJ2-5; D is unresolved. Germline V gene data show CDR1 as MDHEN and CDR2 as SYDVKM. CDR3 length: 13 amino acids. The V end lost 5 bases, the J end lost 5 bases, and 12 bases lay between the germline ends. The CDR3 nucleotides read TGTGCCAGCAGTCCTACCCAACCGGAGACCCAGTACTTC. Amino acids: CASSPTQPETQYF. Together with reference TRBV28 and TRBJ2-5, the CDR3 gives the full variable domain: DVKVTQSSRYLVKRTGEKVFLECVQDMDHENMFWYRQDPGLGLRLIYFSYDVKMKEKGDIPEGYSVSREKKERFSLILESASTNQTSMYLCASSPTQPETQYFGPGTRLLVL.